The subject of this entry is one T cell receptor (beta chain). This entry comes from a study of blood T cell repertoires in COVID-19. Authors' analysis steps: Nucleated cell counts were estimated from reference gene primer amplification. Sequencing was performed with immunoSEQ multiplex PCR; in TCRdb, only in-frame clones are kept and a portion is missing. That table is the source of V, J and clone size, and D and trimming were worked out from the DNA. This sample has approximately 77,000 clones; 65% to 90% occur once, and the top ten carry 8.5% to 10%. The sample taken for sequencing was peripheral blood. This sequence was found in a man aged 50 to 60 with COVID-19, enrolled during active disease.

This chain's CDR3 is CASSLLRFSGQETQYF. For the CDR3, the DNA is TGTGCCAGCAGCTTACTACGGTTCTCTGGCCAAGAGACCCAGTACTTC. The chain employs TRBV7-2 and TRBJ2-5; D is unresolved. The CDR3 contains 16 residues. V dropped 2 bases and J dropped 1 base, with 14 bases sitting between them. CDR1 SGHTA and CDR2 FQGNSA come from the germline V gene.